The rows below give T cell receptor beta chains drawn from one sample of a study of CD8+CD57+ T cells in acquired aplastic anemia. TCRdb called the reads again in MiXCR, with one record for every CDR3 protein. The sample records approximately 250,000 distinct CDR3 sequences, 82% being singletons. Sequencing used sorted CD4+, CD8+, or CD8+CD57+ T cells (not recorded which) from PBMCs. These receptors were obtained from a human donor with aplastic anemia. CDR3s include the opening cysteine and the closing phenylalanine or tryptophan. Fields, in order: D gene, J gene, V gene, clone size, CDR3 protein, CDR3 DNA. D genes are given only for firm matches. Expanded clones are given a class, and other clones once, few, many or no size at all.

D: .
J: TRBJ1-6
V: TRBV7-6
size: .
CDR3: CASSLAHGTKNTQLHF
DNA: TGTGCCAGCAGCTTAGCCCACGGGACAAAAAATACCCAGCTCCACTTT

D: .
J: TRBJ2-7
V: TRBV7-9
size: .
CDR3: CASSADPYEQYF
DNA: TGTGCCAGCAGCGCGGACCCTTACGAGCAGTACTTC

D: .
J: TRBJ2-6
V: TRBV7-2
size: .
CDR3: CASTLGGVPSGAYVLTF
DNA: TGTGCCAGCACCCTAGGGGGAGTCCCCTCTGGGGCCTACGTCCTGACTTTC

D: .
J: TRBJ2-7
V: TRBV7-9
size: few
CDR3: CASSFGSSYEQYF
DNA: TGTGCCAGCAGCTTTGGTAGCTCCTACGAGCAGTACTTC

D: .
J: TRBJ2-7
V: TRBV7-8
size: .
CDR3: CASRLEGMPSTQYYF
DNA: TGTGCCAGCAGGTTGGAGGGGATGCCCTCTACGCAGTATTACTTC

D: .
J: TRBJ1-1
V: TRBV6-6
size: once
CDR3: CASSRVTGARNTEAFF
DNA: TGTGCCAGCAGTCGAGTGACAGGCGCCCGGAACACTGAAGCTTTCTTT

D: .
J: TRBJ2-3
V: TRBV7-7
size: .
CDR3: CASSPPADTGELYF
DNA: TGTGCTAGCAGCCCACCGGCAGACACCGGGGAGCTGTATTTT

D: .
J: TRBJ1-5
V: TRBV9
size: .
CDR3: CASSQDGRANEQF
DNA: TGCGCCAGCAGCCAAGACGGGAGGGCCAATGAGCAGTTT

D: .
J: TRBJ2-1
V: TRBV9
size: once
CDR3: CASSVGGGTQYVEFF
DNA: .

D: .
J: TRBJ2-5
V: TRBV7-9
size: .
CDR3: CASSSSGQETQYF
DNA: TGTGCCAGCAGCTCAAGCGGGCAAGAGACCCAGTACTTC

D: .
J: TRBJ2-1
V: TRBV6-1
size: .
CDR3: CASSQGGGNGEHEQVF
DNA: TGTGCCAGCAGCCAGGGGGGCGGAAACGGCGAGCATGAGCAGGTCTTC

D: TRBD1
J: TRBJ2-7
V: TRBV7-9
size: few
CDR3: CAGQGAREAQYF
DNA: TGTGCCGGACAGGGGGCTCGGGAGGCGCAGTACTTC

D: TRBD1
J: TRBJ2-7
V: TRBV19
size: .
CDR3: CASSMGQGNEQYF
DNA: TGTGCCAGTAGTATGGGACAGGGGAACGAGCAGTACTTC

D: .
J: TRBJ1-6
V: TRBV5-6
size: once
CDR3: CASSFSGGGYNSPLHF
DNA: TGTGCCAGCAGCTTTAGCGGGGGCGGCTATAATTCACCCCTCCACTTT

D: .
J: TRBJ1-2
V: TRBV9
size: .
CDR3: CASSLRLADTDTHTF
DNA: TGTGCCAGCAGCTTGAGACTGGCGGACACAGATACGCACACCTTC

D: TRBD1
J: TRBJ2-3
V: TRBV9
size: .
CDR3: CASSVGGQSTATYF
DNA: TGTGCCAGCAGCGTAGGGGGACAGAGCACAGCTACGTATTTT

D: .
J: TRBJ2-5
V: TRBV5-4
size: .
CDR3: CAGSCTRETQYF
DNA: TGTGCCGGCAGCTGTACTAGGGAGACCCAGTACTTC

D: .
J: TRBJ2-1
V: TRBV5-1
size: .
CDR3: CASSLSGISPYNEQFF
DNA: TGCGCCAGCAGCTTGTCCGGGATTAGCCCCTACAATGAGCAGTTCTTC

D: TRBD1
J: TRBJ1-2
V: TRBV11-3
size: .
CDR3: CASSLGQPWLVYGYTF
DNA: TGTGCCAGCAGCTTGGGACAGCCATGGCTCGTATATGGCTACACCTTC

D: .
J: TRBJ1-2
V: TRBV11-2
size: .
CDR3: CASSLSADRGYTF
DNA: TGTGCCAGCAGCTTGTCAGCGGACCGGGGCTACACCTTC

D: TRBD2
J: TRBJ2-7
V: TRBV6-6
size: few
CDR3: CASTVGGGASYEQYF
DNA: TGTGCCAGCACCGTCGGCGGGGGGGCCTCCTACGAGCAGTACTTC

D: .
J: TRBJ1-2
V: TRBV7-3
size: .
CDR3: CASSQTRGAEYGHTF
DNA: TGTGCCAGCAGCCAGACACGGGGCGCCGAATATGGCCACACCTTC

D: .
J: TRBJ1-1
V: TRBV7-3
size: .
CDR3: CASSIQANAVTHGFF
DNA: TGTGCCAGCTCAATACAGGCCAACGCCGTTACACACGGATTCTTT

D: .
J: TRBJ1-2
V: TRBV7-9
size: .
CDR3: CASSPLGDHGLVYGYTF
DNA: TGCGCCAGCAGCCCTCTTGGAGACCACGGGCTCGTATATGGCTACACCTTC

D: TRBD1
J: TRBJ1-6
V: TRBV9
size: once
CDR3: CASRSGTDPYNFPLHF
DNA: TGTGCCAGCAGGTCAGGGACAGATCCGTATAATTTTCCCCTCCACTTT

D: .
J: TRBJ2-3
V: TRBV7-9
size: .
CDR3: CASGEGAGDMLYF
DNA: TGTGCCAGCGGGGAAGGGGCCGGAGATATGTTGTATTTT

D: .
J: TRBJ1-2
V: TRBV24-1
size: .
CDR3: CATSLASTNYGYTF
DNA: TGTGCCACCAGTCTAGCGAGTACTAACTATGGCTACACCTTC

D: .
J: TRBJ2-7
V: TRBV9
size: .
CDR3: CASSADSASYEQYF
DNA: TGTGCCAGCAGCGCCGACAGCGCCTCCTACGAGCAGTACTTC

D: .
J: TRBJ2-7
V: TRBV5-1
size: .
CDR3: CASSWGGVGEQYF
DNA: TGCGCCAGCAGCTGGGGTGGGGTAGGCGAGCAGTACTTC

D: .
J: TRBJ2-1
V: TRBV4-1
size: .
CDR3: CASNGDRFKFF
DNA: TGCGCCAGCAATGGAGACAGGTTTAAGTTCTTC

D: TRBD2
J: TRBJ2-3
V: TRBV7-9
size: few
CDR3: CASSSREANTDTQYF
DNA: TGTGCCAGCAGCTCTCGGGAGGCGAACACAGATACGCAGTATTTT

D: .
J: TRBJ2-3
V: TRBV12-3/TRBV12-4
size: .
CDR3: CASSHREADTQYF
DNA: TGTGCCAGCAGCCACAGGGAAGCAGATACGCAGTATTTT

D: .
J: TRBJ2-5
V: TRBV7-3
size: .
CDR3: CATSRARMKETQYF
DNA: TGTGCCACCAGCAGAGCCCGCATGAAAGAGACCCAGTACTTC

D: TRBD1
J: TRBJ1-1
V: TRBV11-3
size: .
CDR3: CASSLVGTGVVGTEAFF
DNA: TGTGCCAGCAGCTTAGTTGGGACAGGGGTGGTTGGCACTGAAGCTTTCTTT

D: .
J: TRBJ1-1
V: TRBV7-9
size: .
CDR3: CASSGVGSANTEAFF
DNA: TGTGCCAGCAGCGGGGTGGGGAGCGCGAACACTGAAGCTTTCTTT

D: .
J: TRBJ1-5
V: TRBV7-9
size: .
CDR3: CASSPLGRVQPVGF
DNA: TGTGCCAGCAGCCCTTTAGGTAGGGTCCAGCCCGTGGGGTTT

D: TRBD1
J: TRBJ1-6
V: TRBV7-9
size: .
CDR3: CASSLDRGAPPRHF
DNA: TGTGCCAGCAGCTTGGACAGGGGTGCTCCTCCCCGCCATTTT

D: .
J: TRBJ2-5
V: TRBV7-8
size: .
CDR3: CASSSRGSWGATQYF
DNA: TGTGCCAGCAGTTCTAGGGGAAGTTGGGGAGCGACCCAGTACTTC

D: .
J: TRBJ2-2
V: TRBV11-2
size: .
CDR3: CASSLDHSNTGELFF
DNA: TGTGCCAGCAGCTTAGACCATTCGAACACCGGGGAGCTGTTTTTT

D: .
J: TRBJ1-5
V: TRBV24-1
size: .
CDR3: CATSPGLGQPQHF
DNA: TGTGCCACCAGTCCCGGGCTCGGTCAGCCCCAGCATTTT

D: .
J: TRBJ1-6
V: TRBV7-8
size: .
CDR3: CASSLARGSDTQYHF
DNA: TGTGCCAGCAGCTTAGCGCGAGGATCCGATACGCAGTATCACTTT

D: .
J: TRBJ2-7
V: TRBV7-2
size: .
CDR3: CASSGGGYYEQYF
DNA: TGTGCCAGCAGCGGGGGGGGCTACTACGAGCAGTACTTC

D: .
J: TRBJ2-1
V: TRBV11-3
size: .
CDR3: CASSLGVANGQDEQFF
DNA: TGTGCCAGCAGCTTAGGGGTCGCAAACGGTCAGGATGAGCAGTTCTTC

D: .
J: TRBJ1-2
V: TRBV7-6
size: .
CDR3: CASSSDRSNSPHRYTF
DNA: TGTGCCAGCAGTTCAGACAGGAGCAATTCACCCCACCGCTACACCTTC

D: .
J: TRBJ2-3
V: TRBV9
size: .
CDR3: CASSVEGIGETQYF
DNA: TGTGCCAGCAGCGTAGAGGGGATCGGGGAGACCCAGTATTTT

D: .
J: TRBJ2-6
V: TRBV9
size: .
CDR3: CASSTPSGYEQYFLTF
DNA: TGTGCCAGCAGCACGCCTAGTGGATACGAGCAGTACTTCCTGACTTTC

D: .
J: TRBJ2-3
V: TRBV7-9
size: .
CDR3: CASSEGSRETTYF
DNA: TGTGCCAGCAGCGAAGGGAGCAGAGAAACGACGTATTTT

D: .
J: TRBJ1-1
V: TRBV7-9
size: .
CDR3: CASSLVPAGLTVGFF
DNA: TGTGCCAGCAGCTTAGTACCCGCGGGGCTGACTGTTGGATTCTTT

D: .
J: TRBJ2-7
V: TRBV11-3
size: .
CDR3: CASSCQRLVYEQYF
DNA: TGTGCCAGCAGCTGCCAGCGCCTAGTCTACGAGCAGTACTTC

D: .
J: TRBJ1-1
V: TRBV7-3
size: .
CDR3: CASSYVAGGNTGEFF
DNA: .

D: .
J: TRBJ2-1
V: TRBV7-9
size: .
CDR3: CASSRTVATNEQFF
DNA: TGTGCCAGCAGTCGGACAGTTGCAACTAATGAGCAGTTCTTC

D: TRBD2
J: TRBJ2-1
V: TRBV7-6
size: .
CDR3: CASSLNSCGGRHEQFF
DNA: TGTGCCAGCAGCTTGAATAGCTGCGGGGGGCGCCATGAGCAGTTCTTC

D: TRBD1
J: TRBJ2-3
V: TRBV24-1
size: .
CDR3: CAVARTGSTDTQYF
DNA: TGTGCCGTCGCACGGACAGGGAGCACAGATACGCAGTATTTT

D: .
J: TRBJ2-3
V: TRBV5-1
size: .
CDR3: CASSSRGRDLQYF
DNA: TGTGCCAGCAGCTCACGGGGCAGGGACTTGCAGTATTTT

D: .
J: TRBJ2-3
V: TRBV7-6
size: .
CDR3: CASSLNSRIDTQYF
DNA: TGTGCCAGCAGCTTGAACTCCAGAATTGATACGCAGTATTTT

D: TRBD1
J: TRBJ2-2
V: TRBV11-3
size: few
CDR3: CASSEGAPGQPTGELFF
DNA: TGTGCCAGCAGTGAGGGGGCACCGGGACAGCCCACCGGGGAGCTGTTTTTT

D: .
J: TRBJ1-6
V: TRBV7-9
size: .
CDR3: CASSLGHGGLISPLHF
DNA: TGTGCCAGCAGCTTGGGACACGGGGGCTTGATTTCACCCCTCCACTTT

D: TRBD2
J: TRBJ2-5
V: TRBV2
size: few
CDR3: CASSRLAGGLETQYF
DNA: TGTGCCAGCAGTAGACTAGCGGGGGGGTTAGAGACCCAGTACTTC

D: .
J: TRBJ1-5
V: TRBV7-9
size: .
CDR3: CASSFGRRGESDQPQHF
DNA: TGTGCCAGCAGCTTTGGAAGAAGAGGGGAGAGCGATCAGCCCCAGCATTTT